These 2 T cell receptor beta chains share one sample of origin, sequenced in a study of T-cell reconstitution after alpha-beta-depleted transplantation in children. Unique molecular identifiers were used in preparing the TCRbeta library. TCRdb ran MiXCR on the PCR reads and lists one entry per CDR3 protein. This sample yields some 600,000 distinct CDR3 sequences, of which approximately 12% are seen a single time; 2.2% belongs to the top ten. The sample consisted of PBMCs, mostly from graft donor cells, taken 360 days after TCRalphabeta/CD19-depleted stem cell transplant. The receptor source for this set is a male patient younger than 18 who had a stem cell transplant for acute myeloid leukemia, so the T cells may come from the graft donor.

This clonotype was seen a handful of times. Here the CDR3 DNA reads TGTGCCAGCAGCCAGGATAGCGGGAGCTTCTACGAGCAGTACTTC. Residues: CASSQDSGSFYEQYF. V gene TRBV4-2 combines with J gene TRBJ2-7; the match to TRBD2 covers 9 bases. After removal of 3 bases from V and 3 bases from J, the junction contained 6 bases not matched to a gene. Per germline, CDR1 LGHNA and CDR2 YNFKEQ. This CDR3 region has 15 residues.

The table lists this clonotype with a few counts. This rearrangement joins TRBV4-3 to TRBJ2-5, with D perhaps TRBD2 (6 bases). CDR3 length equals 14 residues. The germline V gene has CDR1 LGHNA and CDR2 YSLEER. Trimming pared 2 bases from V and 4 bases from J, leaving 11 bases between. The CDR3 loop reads CASSQFGGGETQYF. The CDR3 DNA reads TGCGCCAGCAGCCAATTCGGGGGAGGAGAGACCCAGTACTTC.